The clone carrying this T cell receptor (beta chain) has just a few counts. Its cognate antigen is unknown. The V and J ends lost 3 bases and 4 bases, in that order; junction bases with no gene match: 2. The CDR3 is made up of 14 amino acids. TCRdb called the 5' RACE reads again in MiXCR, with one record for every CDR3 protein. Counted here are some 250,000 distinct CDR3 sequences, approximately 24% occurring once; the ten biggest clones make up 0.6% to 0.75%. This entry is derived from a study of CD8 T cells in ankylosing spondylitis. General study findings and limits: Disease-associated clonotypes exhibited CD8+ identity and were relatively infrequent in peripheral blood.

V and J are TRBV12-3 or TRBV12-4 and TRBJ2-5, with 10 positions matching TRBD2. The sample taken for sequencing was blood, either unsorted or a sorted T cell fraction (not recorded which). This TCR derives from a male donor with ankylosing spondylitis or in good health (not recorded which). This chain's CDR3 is CASSFGTSAETQYF. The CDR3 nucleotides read TGTGCCAGCAGTTTCGGGACTAGCGCAGAGACCCAGTACTTC.